These T cell receptor beta chains were read from a single sample in a study of cytomegalovirus exposure and HLA in healthy donors. TCRdb's table, derived via immunoSEQ multiplex PCR, lists solely in-frame clones and lacks some. The repertoire includes about 96,000 clones, approximately 75% of them detected once, and roughly 3% sits in the top ten. Sequenced material: PBMCs. The receptors here all came from a female donor in good health and CMV-seropositive. Both conserved end residues are part of each CDR3. D genes are given only for firm matches. Size is stated for part of the rows, as once, few or many counts, or as a class when the clone is expanded.

>TRBJ1-6|-|-|TRBV2
TGTGCCAGCAGGGTCACCGTAGAGAGGAACCTCCACTTT
CASRVTVERNLHF
>TRBJ1-4|-|-|TRBV28
TGTGCCAGCTCGAGGGCAGGGGACCATGAAAAACTGTTTTTT
CASSRAGDHEKLFF
>TRBJ2-7|-|-|TRBV15
TGTGCCACCAGCTTAGCAGGGATCGGATACGAGCAGTACTTC
CATSLAGIGYEQYF
>TRBJ2-3|-|-|TRBV7-2
TGTGCCAGCAGCTTACTGACAGATACGCAGTATTTT
CASSLLTDTQYF
>TRBJ2-7|-|TRBD2|TRBV6-1
TGTGCCAGCAGTGAGGGGGGGACGCAACATCCCCCTTACTTC
CASSEGGTQHPPYF
>TRBJ1-1|-|TRBD1|TRBV7-8
TGTGCCAGCTTCAGGGACAGGGGAGATAGGCCGAACACTGAAGCTTTCTTT
CASFRDRGDRPNTEAFF
>TRBJ2-1|-|-|TRBV13
TGTGCCAGCAGCTTAGGGCGTTTGGGCGGGATAGTCATCAATGAGCAGTTCTTC
CASSLGRLGGIVINEQFF
>TRBJ2-1|-|-|TRBV11-2
TGTGCCAGCAGCTTAGCGACAAGGCTCGGTAATGAGCAGTTCTTC
CASSLATRLGNEQFF
>TRBJ1-4|-|TRBD1|TRBV7-8
TGTGCCAGCAGGCCGGGACAGGGATGGTCGGATGAAAAACTGTTTTTT
CASRPGQGWSDEKLFF
>TRBJ2-7|few|-|TRBV29-1
TGCAGCGTTTTACCTCGGGCCGCGGGCTACGAGCAGTACTTC
CSVLPRAAGYEQYF
>TRBJ2-7|-|TRBD2|TRBV2
TGTGCCAGCAGTGAGGCTAGCGGGAGACCTCAGGAGCAGTACTTC
CASSEASGRPQEQYF
>TRBJ1-1|-|-|TRBV28
TGTGCCAGCACGGGGGTGAGGACTGAAGCTTTCTTT
CASTGVRTEAFF
>TRBJ1-2|-|TRBD1|TRBV5-6
TGTGCCAGCAGCTTGAGGGGACAGGGGTGGGGTGGCTACACCTTC
CASSLRGQGWGGYTF
>TRBJ1-4|-|-|TRBV18
TGTGCCAGCTCACCGGGGCATGGGGAAAAACTGTTTTTT
CASSPGHGEKLFF
>TRBJ2-5|-|-|TRBV18
TGTGCCAGCTCAACTTCCCAAGAGACCCAGTACTTC
CASSTSQETQYF
>TRBJ2-1|-|TRBD1|TRBV4-2
TGTGCCAGCAGCCATGGACAGGGTGCCGATGAGCAGTTCTTC
CASSHGQGADEQFF
>TRBJ1-2|-|-|TRBV9
TGTGCCAGCAGCGTAGTCGGTTCTTCCTATGGCTACACCTTC
CASSVVGSSYGYTF
>TRBJ2-5|-|-|TRBV4-1
TGCGCCAGCAGCCGGGACTACCAAGAGACCCAGTACTTC
CASSRDYQETQYF
>TRBJ1-3|few|TRBD1|TRBV10-3
TGTGCCATCAGTCTTGGACAGGGCTCTGGAAACACCATATATTTT
CAISLGQGSGNTIYF
>TRBJ2-3|-|TRBD2|TRBV6-6
TGTGCCAGCAGCACTCTGGGGGGAGGGGATACGCAGTATTTT
CASSTLGGGDTQYF
>TRBJ1-4|-|-|TRBV15
TGTGCCACCAGCCCAGGGCGGAATAATGAAAAACTGTTTTTT
CATSPGRNNEKLFF
>TRBJ2-7|few|-|TRBV29-1
TGCAGCGCAGGAGGGACCACCGTAAGCTCCTACGAGCAGTACTTC
CSAGGTTVSSYEQYF
>TRBJ1-5|-|-|TRBV6-5
TGTGCCAGCAGACGCCACTTGGGCAATCAGCCCCAGCATTTT
CASRRHLGNQPQHF
>TRBJ1-2|few|-|TRBV27
TGTGCCAGCAGCCTACAGGGCCCCTATGGCTACACCTTC
CASSLQGPYGYTF
>TRBJ1-2|-|-|TRBV4-3
TGCGCCAGCAGCCAAGATCCAGGGCCCCAGGAGGGGGGCTACACCTTC
CASSQDPGPQEGGYTF
>TRBJ2-7|-|TRBD1|TRBV7-2
TGTGCCAGCAGCTTGGGGACAGGCTACGAGCAGTACTTC
CASSLGTGYEQYF
>TRBJ2-5|-|-|TRBV19
TGTGCCAGTAGGGATCTGTTAGGGGGGGCGGAGACCCAGTACTTC
CASRDLLGGAETQYF